This T cell receptor beta chain was sequenced in a study of T cell repertoires in ileal Crohn's disease. Trimming shortened V by 6 bases and J by 5 bases, and 10 bases separated the two germline ends. Germline CDR1 is MNHEY and CDR2 is SVGAGI. This CDR3 spans 13 amino acids. Clones were sequenced by immunoSEQ multiplex PCR, and TCRdb holds only the in-frame ones, with some missing. The sample contains under 35,000 clones, roughly 77% of which appear only once. The source of this sequence is an adult with Crohn's disease. The gene calls are TRBV6-5 and TRBJ2-2; no clear D. The specimen sequenced was ileal tissue. The DNA of the CDR3 is TGTGCCAGCAGGATAAAGAGTACCGGGGAGCTGTTTTTT. Residues: CASRIKSTGELFF.